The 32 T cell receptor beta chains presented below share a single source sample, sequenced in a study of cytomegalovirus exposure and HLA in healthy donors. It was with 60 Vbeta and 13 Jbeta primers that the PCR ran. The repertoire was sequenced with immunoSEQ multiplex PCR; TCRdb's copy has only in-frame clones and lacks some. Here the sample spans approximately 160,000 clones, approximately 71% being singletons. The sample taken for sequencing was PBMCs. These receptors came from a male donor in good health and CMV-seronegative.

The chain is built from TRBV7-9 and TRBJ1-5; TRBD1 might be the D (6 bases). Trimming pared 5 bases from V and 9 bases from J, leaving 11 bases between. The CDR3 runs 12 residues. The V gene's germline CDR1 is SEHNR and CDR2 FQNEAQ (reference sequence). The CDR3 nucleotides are TGTGCCAGCAGCCCTCAACAGGGGCCCCAGCATTTT. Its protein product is CASSPQQGPQHF.

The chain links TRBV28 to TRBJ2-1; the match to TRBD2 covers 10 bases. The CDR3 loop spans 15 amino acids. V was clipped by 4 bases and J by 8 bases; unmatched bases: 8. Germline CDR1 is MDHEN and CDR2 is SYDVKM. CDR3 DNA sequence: TGTGCCAGCAGTTCGAGCGGGAGGGCCACCTATGAGCAGTTCTTC. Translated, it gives CASSSSGRATYEQFF. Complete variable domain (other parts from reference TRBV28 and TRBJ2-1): DVKVTQSSRYLVKRTGEKVFLECVQDMDHENMFWYRQDPGLGLRLIYFSYDVKMKEKGDIPEGYSVSREKKERFSLILESASTNQTSMYLCASSSSGRATYEQFFGPGTRLTVL.

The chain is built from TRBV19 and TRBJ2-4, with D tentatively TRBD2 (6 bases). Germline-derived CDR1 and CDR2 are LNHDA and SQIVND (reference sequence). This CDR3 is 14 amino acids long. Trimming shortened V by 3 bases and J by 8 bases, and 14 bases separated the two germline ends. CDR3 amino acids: CASSMGPSGDIQYF. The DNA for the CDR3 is TGTGCCAGTAGTATGGGACCATCGGGGGACATTCAGTACTTC.

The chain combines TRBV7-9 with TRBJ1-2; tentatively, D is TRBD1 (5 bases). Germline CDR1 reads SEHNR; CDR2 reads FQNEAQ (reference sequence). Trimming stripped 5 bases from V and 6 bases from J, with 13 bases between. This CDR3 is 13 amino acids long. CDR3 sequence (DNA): TGTGCCAGCAGCCCACGGGGGTTCGATGGCTACACCTTC. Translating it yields CASSPRGFDGYTF.

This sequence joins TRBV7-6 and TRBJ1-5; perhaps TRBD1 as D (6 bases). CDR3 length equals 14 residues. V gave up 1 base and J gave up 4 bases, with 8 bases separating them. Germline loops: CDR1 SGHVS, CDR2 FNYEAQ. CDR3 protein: CASSLGGPNQPQHF. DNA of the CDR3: TGTGCCAGCAGCTTAGGGGGGCCGAATCAGCCCCAGCATTTT. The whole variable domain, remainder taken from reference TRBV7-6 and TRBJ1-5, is GAGVSQSPRYKVTKRGQDVALRCDPISGHVSLYWYRQALGQGPEFLTYFNYEAQQDKSGLPNDRFSAERPEGSISTLTIQRTEQRDSAMYRCASSLGGPNQPQHFGDGTRLSIL.

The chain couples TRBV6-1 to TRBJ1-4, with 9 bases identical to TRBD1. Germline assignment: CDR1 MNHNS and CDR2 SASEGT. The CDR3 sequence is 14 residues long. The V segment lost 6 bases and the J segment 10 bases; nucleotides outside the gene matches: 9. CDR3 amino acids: CASSPDRGVGKLFF. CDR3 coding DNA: TGTGCCAGCAGCCCGGACAGGGGCGTCGGAAAACTGTTTTTT.

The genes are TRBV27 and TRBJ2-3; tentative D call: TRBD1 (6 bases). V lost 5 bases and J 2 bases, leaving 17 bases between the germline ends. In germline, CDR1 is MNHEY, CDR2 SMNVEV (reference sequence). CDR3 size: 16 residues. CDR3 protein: CASSLTQGSDTDTQYF. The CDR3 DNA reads TGTGCCAGCAGTCTCACTCAGGGGTCCGACACAGATACGCAGTATTTT.

CDR3 DNA: TGTGCCAGCTCAGGACAGACGACAAATCAGCCCCAGCATTTT. This translates into CASSGQTTNQPQHF. The chain employs TRBV18 and TRBJ1-5, with D perhaps TRBD1 (6 bases). The CDR3 runs to 14 residues. V was clipped by 5 bases and J by 4 bases, with 12 bases between them. Germline CDR1 and CDR2: KGHSH and LQKENI.

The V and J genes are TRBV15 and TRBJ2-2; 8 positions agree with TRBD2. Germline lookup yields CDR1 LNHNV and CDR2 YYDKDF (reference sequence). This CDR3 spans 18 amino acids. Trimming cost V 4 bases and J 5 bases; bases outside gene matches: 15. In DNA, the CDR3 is TGTGCCACCAGCACCGCCTCCGGGACTAGGAGAGGGACCGGGGAGCTGTTTTTT. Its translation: CATSTASGTRRGTGELFF.

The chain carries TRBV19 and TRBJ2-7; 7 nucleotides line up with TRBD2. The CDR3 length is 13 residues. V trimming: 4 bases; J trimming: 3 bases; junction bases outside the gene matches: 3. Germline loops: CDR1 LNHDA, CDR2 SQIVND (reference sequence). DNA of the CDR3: TGTGCCAGTAGTAGGCCGGGGGGCTACGAGCAGTACTTC. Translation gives CASSRPGGYEQYF.

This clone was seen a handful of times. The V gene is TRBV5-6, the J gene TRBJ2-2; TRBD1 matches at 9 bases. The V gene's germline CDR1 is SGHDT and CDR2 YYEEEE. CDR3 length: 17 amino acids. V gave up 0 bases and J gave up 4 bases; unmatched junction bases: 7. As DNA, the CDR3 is TGTGCCAGCAGCTTGGTCGCCGGGACAGGGAGCACCGGGGAGCTGTTTTTT. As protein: CASSLVAGTGSTGELFF.

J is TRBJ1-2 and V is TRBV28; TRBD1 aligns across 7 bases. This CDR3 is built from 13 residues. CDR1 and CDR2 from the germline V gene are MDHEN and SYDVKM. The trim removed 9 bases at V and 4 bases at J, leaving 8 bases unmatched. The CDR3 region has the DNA TGTGCCAGTAAGACAGGGCTGGGCTATGGCTACACCTTC. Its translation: CASKTGLGYGYTF.

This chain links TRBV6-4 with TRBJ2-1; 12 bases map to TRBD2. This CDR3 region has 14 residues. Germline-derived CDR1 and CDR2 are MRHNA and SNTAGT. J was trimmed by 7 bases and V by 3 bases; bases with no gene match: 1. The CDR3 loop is CASSELAGGNEQFF. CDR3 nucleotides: TGTGCCAGCAGTGAACTAGCGGGAGGTAATGAGCAGTTCTTC.

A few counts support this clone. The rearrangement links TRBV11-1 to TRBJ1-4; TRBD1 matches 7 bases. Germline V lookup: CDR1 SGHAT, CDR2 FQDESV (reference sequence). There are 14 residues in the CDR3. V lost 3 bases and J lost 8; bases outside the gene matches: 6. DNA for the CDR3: TGTGCCAGCAGCTTGAACAGGGGCGGCGAAAAACTGTTTTTT. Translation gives CASSLNRGGEKLFF. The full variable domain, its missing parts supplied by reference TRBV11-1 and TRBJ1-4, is EAEVAQSPRYKITEKSQAVAFWCDPISGHATLYWYRQILGQGPELLVQFQDESVVDDSQLPKDRFSAERLKGVDSTLKIQPAELGDSAMYLCASSLNRGGEKLFFGSGTQLSVL.

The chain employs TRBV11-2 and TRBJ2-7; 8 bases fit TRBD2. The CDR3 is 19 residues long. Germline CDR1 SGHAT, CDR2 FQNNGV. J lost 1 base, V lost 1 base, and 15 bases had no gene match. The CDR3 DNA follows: TGTGCCAGCAGCTTAGGCCTGCGGGGGGCATCCCGTTCATCCTACGAGCAGTACTTC. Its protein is CASSLGLRGASRSSYEQYF.

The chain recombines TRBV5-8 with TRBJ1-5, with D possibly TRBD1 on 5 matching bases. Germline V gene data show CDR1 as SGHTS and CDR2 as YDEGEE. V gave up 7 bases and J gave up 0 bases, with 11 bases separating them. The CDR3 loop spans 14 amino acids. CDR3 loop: CASQGLYSNQPQHF. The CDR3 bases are TGTGCCAGCCAGGGACTTTATAGCAATCAGCCCCAGCATTTT.

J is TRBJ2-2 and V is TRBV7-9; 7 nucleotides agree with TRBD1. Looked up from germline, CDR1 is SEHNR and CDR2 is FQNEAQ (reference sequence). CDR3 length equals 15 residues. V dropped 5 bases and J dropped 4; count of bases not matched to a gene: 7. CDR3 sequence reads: CASSEGQTLTGELFF. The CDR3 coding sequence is TGTGCCAGCAGCGAGGGACAGACTCTCACCGGGGAGCTGTTTTTT.

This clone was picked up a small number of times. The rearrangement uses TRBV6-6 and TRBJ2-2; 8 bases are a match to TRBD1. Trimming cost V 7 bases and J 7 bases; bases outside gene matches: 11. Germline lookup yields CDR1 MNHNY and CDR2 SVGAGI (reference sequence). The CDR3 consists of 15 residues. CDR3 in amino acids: CASKQGAQLGGELFF. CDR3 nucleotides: TGTGCCAGCAAGCAGGGGGCCCAGTTGGGCGGGGAGCTGTTTTTT.

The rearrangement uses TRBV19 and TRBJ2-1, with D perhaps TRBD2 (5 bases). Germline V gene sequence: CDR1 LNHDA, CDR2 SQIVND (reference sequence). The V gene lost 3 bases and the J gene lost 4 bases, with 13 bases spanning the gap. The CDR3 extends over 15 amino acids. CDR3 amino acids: CASSIFAGGYNEQFF. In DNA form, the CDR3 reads TGTGCCAGTAGTATCTTCGCGGGCGGTTACAATGAGCAGTTCTTC.

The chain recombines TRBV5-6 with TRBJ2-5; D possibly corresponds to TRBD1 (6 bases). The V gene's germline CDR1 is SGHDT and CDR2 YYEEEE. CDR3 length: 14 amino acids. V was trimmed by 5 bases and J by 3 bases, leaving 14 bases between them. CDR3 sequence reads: CASSLQGRKETQYF. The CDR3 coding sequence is TGTGCCAGCAGTCTACAGGGTCGTAAAGAGACCCAGTACTTC.

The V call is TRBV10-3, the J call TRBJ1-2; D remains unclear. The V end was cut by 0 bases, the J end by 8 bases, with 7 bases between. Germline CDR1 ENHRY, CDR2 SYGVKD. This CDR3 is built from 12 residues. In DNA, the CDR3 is TGTGCCATCAGTGAGTCAGCGCGCGGCTACACCTTC. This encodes CAISESARGYTF.

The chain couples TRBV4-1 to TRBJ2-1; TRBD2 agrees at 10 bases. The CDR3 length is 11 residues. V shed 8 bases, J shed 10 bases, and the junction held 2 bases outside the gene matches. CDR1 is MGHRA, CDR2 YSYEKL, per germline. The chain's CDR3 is CASGSGGEQFF. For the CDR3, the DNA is TGCGCCAGCGGTAGCGGGGGGGAGCAGTTCTTC.

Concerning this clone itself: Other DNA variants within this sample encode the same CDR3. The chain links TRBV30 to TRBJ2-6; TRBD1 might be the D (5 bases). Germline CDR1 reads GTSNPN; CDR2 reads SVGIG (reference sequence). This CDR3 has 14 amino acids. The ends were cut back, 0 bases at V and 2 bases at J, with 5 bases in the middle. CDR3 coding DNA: TGTGCCTGGAGTGTACAGGCTGGGGCCAACGTCCTGACTTTC. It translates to CAWSVQAGANVLTF.

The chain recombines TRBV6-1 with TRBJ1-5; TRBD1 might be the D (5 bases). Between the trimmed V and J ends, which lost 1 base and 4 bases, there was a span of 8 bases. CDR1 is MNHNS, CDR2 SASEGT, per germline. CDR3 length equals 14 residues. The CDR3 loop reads CASSEGTTNQPQHF. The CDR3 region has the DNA TGTGCCAGCAGTGAAGGGACAACTAATCAGCCCCAGCATTTT.

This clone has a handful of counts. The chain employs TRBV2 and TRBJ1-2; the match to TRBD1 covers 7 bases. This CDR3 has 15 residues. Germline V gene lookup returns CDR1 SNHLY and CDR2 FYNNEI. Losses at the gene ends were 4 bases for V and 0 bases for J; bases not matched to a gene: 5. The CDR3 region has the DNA TGTGCCAGCAGTGGTTCGGGACAGACTAACTATGGCTACACCTTC. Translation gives CASSGSGQTNYGYTF.

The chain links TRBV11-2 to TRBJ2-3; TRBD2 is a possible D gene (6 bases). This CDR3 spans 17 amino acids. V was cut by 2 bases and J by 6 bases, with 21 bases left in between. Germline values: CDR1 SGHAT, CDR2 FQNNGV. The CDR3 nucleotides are TGTGCCAGCAGCTTAAGGGAGGCGGGACCCGGCCAGGATACGCAGTATTTT. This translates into CASSLREAGPGQDTQYF.

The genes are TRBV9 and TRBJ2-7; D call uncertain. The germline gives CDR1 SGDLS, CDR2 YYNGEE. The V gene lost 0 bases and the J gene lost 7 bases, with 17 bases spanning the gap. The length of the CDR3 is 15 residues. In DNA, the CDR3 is TGTGCCAGCAGCGTAGGGCTAGTTGGTTCGGGTGAGCAGTACTTC. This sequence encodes CASSVGLVGSGEQYF. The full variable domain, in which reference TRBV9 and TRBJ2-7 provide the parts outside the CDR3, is DSGVTQTPKHLITATGQRVTLRCSPRSGDLSVYWYQQSLDQGLQFLIQYYNGEERAKGNILERFSAQQFPDLHSELNLSSLELGDSALYFCASSVGLVGSGEQYFGPGTRLTVT.

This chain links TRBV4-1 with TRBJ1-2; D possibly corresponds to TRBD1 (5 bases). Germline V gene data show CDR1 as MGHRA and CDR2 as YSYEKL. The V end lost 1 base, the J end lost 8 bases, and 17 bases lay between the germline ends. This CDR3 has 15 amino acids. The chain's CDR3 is CASSQVFRGSEGYTF. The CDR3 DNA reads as TGCGCCAGCAGCCAAGTTTTTAGGGGATCGGAGGGCTACACCTTC.

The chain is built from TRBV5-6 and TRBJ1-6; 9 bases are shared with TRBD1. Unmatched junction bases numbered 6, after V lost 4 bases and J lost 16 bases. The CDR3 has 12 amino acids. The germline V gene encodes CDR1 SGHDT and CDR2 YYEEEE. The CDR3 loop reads CASSPRTGALHF. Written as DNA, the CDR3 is TGTGCCAGCAGCCCAAGGACAGGGGCTCTCCACTTT.

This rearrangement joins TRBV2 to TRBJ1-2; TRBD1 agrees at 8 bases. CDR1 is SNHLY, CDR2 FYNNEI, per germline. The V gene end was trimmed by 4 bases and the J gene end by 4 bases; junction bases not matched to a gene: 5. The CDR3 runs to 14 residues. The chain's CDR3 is CASSGSGGGYGYTF. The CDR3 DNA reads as TGTGCCAGCAGTGGGTCAGGGGGCGGCTATGGCTACACCTTC.

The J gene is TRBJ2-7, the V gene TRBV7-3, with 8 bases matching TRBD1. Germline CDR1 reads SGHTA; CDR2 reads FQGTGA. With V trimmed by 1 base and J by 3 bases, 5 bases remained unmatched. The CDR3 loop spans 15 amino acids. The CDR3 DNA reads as TGTGCCAGCAGCTTAATGACAGGGGAAGGCTACGAGCAGTACTTC. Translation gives CASSLMTGEGYEQYF.

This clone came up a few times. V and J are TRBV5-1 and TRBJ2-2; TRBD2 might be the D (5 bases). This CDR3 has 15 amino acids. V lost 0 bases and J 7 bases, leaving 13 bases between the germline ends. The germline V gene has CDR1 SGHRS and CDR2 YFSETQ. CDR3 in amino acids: CASSLGAPGDGELFF. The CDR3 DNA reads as TGCGCCAGCAGCTTGGGGGCCCCCGGGGACGGGGAGCTGTTTTTT.